This T cell receptor beta chain comes out of a study of blood T cell repertoires in COVID-19. Study-wide background: Spain, Italy and the United States supplied samples that represented acute and convalescent COVID-19. From T cells, B-cell-depleted T cells, or PBMCs came the material, which was cDNA or gDNA.

The CDR3 is made up of 13 amino acids. Looked up from germline, CDR1 is SQVTM and CDR2 is ANQGSEA. Trimming shortened V by 3 bases and J by 0 bases, and 8 bases separated the two germline ends. Authors' processing steps: Quantification of nucleated cells was approximated via reference gene primer amplification. Data came from immunoSEQ multiplex PCR; TCRdb stores just in-frame clones and leaves some out. The V and J calls and clone size were taken over from that table, and D and trimming were inferred from the DNA. The repertoire consists of roughly 180,000 clones, with about 78% occurring once and the leading ten covering about 9%.

Material for sequencing was peripheral blood. This sequence joins TRBV29-1 and TRBJ1-2; the D gene is possibly TRBD1 (5 bases). The clonotype comes from a woman between 50 and 59 years old with active or convalescent COVID-19. CDR3 protein: CSVEGDSNYGYTF. CDR3 sequence (DNA): TGCAGCGTTGAGGGGGACTCTAACTATGGCTACACCTTC.